This is a list of T cell receptor beta chains from one sample in a study of cytomegalovirus exposure and HLA in healthy donors. Generated by immunoSEQ multiplex PCR, the TCRdb table keeps only in-frame clones and is missing some. Here the sample table reports some 150,000 clones. The sample consisted of PBMCs. These receptors were taken from a woman aged 18 to 35 in good health and CMV-seropositive. Each CDR3 is given with its conserved first and last residue. The order of the fields is CDR3 protein, J gene, V gene, CDR3 length.

cdr3_aa: CASSSNPSSGYTF
j_call: TRBJ1-2
v_call: TRBV11-2
cdr3_length: 13

cdr3_aa: CASSPGTPEQFF
j_call: TRBJ2-1
v_call: TRBV7-9
cdr3_length: 12

cdr3_aa: CASGDRAGNTIYF
j_call: TRBJ1-3
v_call: TRBV6-5
cdr3_length: 13

cdr3_aa: CASSHGQGGGELFF
j_call: TRBJ2-2
v_call: TRBV6-4
cdr3_length: 14

cdr3_aa: CASSSGRAYNEQFF
j_call: TRBJ2-1
v_call: TRBV5-4
cdr3_length: 14

cdr3_aa: CASSLMPPWTELNEQFF
j_call: TRBJ2-1
v_call: TRBV7-7
cdr3_length: 17

cdr3_aa: CASSQDYPGVNSPLHF
j_call: TRBJ1-6
v_call: TRBV4-3
cdr3_length: 16

cdr3_aa: CASRPTGYTEAFF
j_call: TRBJ1-1
v_call: TRBV7-2
cdr3_length: 13

cdr3_aa: CASSFGRGYEQYF
j_call: TRBJ2-7
v_call: TRBV7-8
cdr3_length: 13

cdr3_aa: CASSPRDIRGYTF
j_call: TRBJ1-2
v_call: TRBV18
cdr3_length: 13

cdr3_aa: CAWSRGSFTDTQYF
j_call: TRBJ2-3
v_call: TRBV30
cdr3_length: 14

cdr3_aa: CSERCTEAFF
j_call: TRBJ1-1
v_call: TRBV20-1
cdr3_length: 10

cdr3_aa: CASSVQLAGTTGELFF
j_call: TRBJ2-2
v_call: TRBV9
cdr3_length: 16

cdr3_aa: CASSMRDRGNQPQHF
j_call: TRBJ1-5
v_call: TRBV19
cdr3_length: 15

cdr3_aa: CASSKTSGYEQYF
j_call: TRBJ2-7
v_call: TRBV19
cdr3_length: 13

cdr3_aa: CASTGSEGGMNTEAFF
j_call: TRBJ1-1
v_call: TRBV28
cdr3_length: 16

cdr3_aa: CASSEALAGEEAFF
j_call: TRBJ1-1
v_call: TRBV2
cdr3_length: 14